This is a list of T cell receptor beta chains from one sample in a study of T cell repertoires in cytomegalovirus infection. One entry per CDR3 protein, called by TCRdb with MiXCR from the reads. The sample consists of 200,000 to 250,000 distinct CDR3 sequences, about 20% of them appearing once. Sequenced input: CD8+ T cells from PBMCs. Receptors were obtained from a human donor in good health (CMV status not recorded). Some clones in this sample may be carry-over from other donors' samples. CDR3s include the opening cysteine and the closing phenylalanine or tryptophan. D genes are given only for firm matches. Clone size is stated in some rows and not others, as once, few, many or a class when expanded.

j_gene: TRBJ1-5; d_gene: .; abundance: few; v_gene: TRBV20-1; CDR3nt: TGCAGTGCTTCGGACAGACAAAGCAATCAGCCCCAGCATTTT; CDR3aa: CSASDRQSNQPQHF
j_gene: TRBJ1-1; d_gene: .; abundance: few; v_gene: TRBV7-9; CDR3nt: TGTGCCAGCAGCCGATGGAGGACTGAAGCTTTCTTT; CDR3aa: CASSRWRTEAFF
j_gene: TRBJ2-3; d_gene: .; abundance: few; v_gene: TRBV12-3/TRBV12-4; CDR3nt: TGTGCCAGCAGTTTAATCTTGCGCACAGATACGCAGTATTTT; CDR3aa: CASSLILRTDTQYF
j_gene: TRBJ2-3; d_gene: .; abundance: .; v_gene: TRBV19; CDR3nt: TGTGCCAGTAGTGCGGTTAGCACAGATACGCAGTATTTT; CDR3aa: CASSAVSTDTQYF
j_gene: TRBJ1-5; d_gene: .; abundance: .; v_gene: TRBV25-1; CDR3nt: TGTGCCAGCAGTGAAACGGGGATTCAGCCCCAGCATTTT; CDR3aa: CASSETGIQPQHF
j_gene: TRBJ2-7; d_gene: .; abundance: many; v_gene: TRBV5-5; CDR3nt: TGTGCCAGCAGCTTGGCCAGGGGAGCCTACGAGCAGTACTTC; CDR3aa: CASSLARGAYEQYF
j_gene: TRBJ1-2; d_gene: .; abundance: many; v_gene: TRBV28; CDR3nt: TGTGCCAGCAGTTTAATCCCAGGAAACTATGGCTACACCTTC; CDR3aa: CASSLIPGNYGYTF
j_gene: TRBJ2-3; d_gene: TRBD1; abundance: .; v_gene: TRBV4-1; CDR3nt: TGCGCCAGCAGCTACGAACAGGGGAGTAGCACAGATACGCAGTATTTT; CDR3aa: CASSYEQGSSTDTQYF
j_gene: TRBJ1-4; d_gene: TRBD1; abundance: few; v_gene: TRBV25-1; CDR3nt: TGTGCCAGCAGTGAATATGCAGGGGGGGCCGAAAAACTGTTTTTT; CDR3aa: CASSEYAGGAEKLFF
j_gene: TRBJ2-5; d_gene: TRBD2; abundance: few; v_gene: TRBV7-8; CDR3nt: TGTGCCAGCAGCTATACCCGGGGGGTGGGAGAGACCCAGTACTTC; CDR3aa: CASSYTRGVGETQYF
j_gene: TRBJ1-1; d_gene: .; abundance: .; v_gene: TRBV29-1; CDR3nt: TGCAGCGTTGAAGATCTGAAACAGGGAGCTTTCTTT; CDR3aa: CSVEDLKQGAFF
j_gene: TRBJ2-3; d_gene: .; abundance: many; v_gene: TRBV12-3/TRBV12-4; CDR3nt: TGTGCCAGCACCCGGGCCACAGATACGCAGTATTTT; CDR3aa: CASTRATDTQYF
j_gene: TRBJ2-1; d_gene: .; abundance: many; v_gene: TRBV7-6; CDR3nt: TGTGCCAGCGGGGGGACGGATGAGCAGTTCTTC; CDR3aa: CASGGTDEQFF
j_gene: TRBJ2-2; d_gene: .; abundance: .; v_gene: TRBV29-1; CDR3nt: TGCAGCGCCGGTGGCGGTAACACCGGGGAGCTGTTTTTT; CDR3aa: CSAGGGNTGELFF
j_gene: TRBJ2-7; d_gene: .; abundance: .; v_gene: TRBV28; CDR3nt: TGTGCCAGCAGTTTCCACCTCCAGGACGCGGCGACCTACGAGCAGTACTTC; CDR3aa: CASSFHLQDAATYEQYF
j_gene: TRBJ2-1; d_gene: .; abundance: .; v_gene: TRBV28; CDR3nt: TGTGCCAGCGTTACGTGGACCGGCTTGGTCAATGAGCAGTTCTTC; CDR3aa: CASVTWTGLVNEQFF
j_gene: TRBJ2-7; d_gene: .; abundance: many; v_gene: TRBV6-2/TRBV6-3; CDR3nt: TGTGCCAGCAGTGGGGCTAGCTACGAGCAGTACTTC; CDR3aa: CASSGASYEQYF
j_gene: TRBJ2-7; d_gene: TRBD2; abundance: many; v_gene: TRBV7-2; CDR3nt: TGTGCCAGCAGCTCCAGTCTAGCGGGGGCCGGAGAGCAGTACTTC; CDR3aa: CASSSSLAGAGEQYF
j_gene: TRBJ1-1; d_gene: TRBD1; abundance: .; v_gene: TRBV4-2; CDR3nt: TGTGCCAGCAGCCAGGCCCGGACAGGGGGAACTGAAGCTTTCTTT; CDR3aa: CASSQARTGGTEAFF
j_gene: TRBJ2-2; d_gene: .; abundance: few; v_gene: TRBV10-3; CDR3nt: TGTGCCATCAGTGCCCGTGGAGGGGACACCGGGGAGCTGTTTTTT; CDR3aa: CAISARGGDTGELFF
j_gene: TRBJ2-5; d_gene: .; abundance: .; v_gene: TRBV28; CDR3nt: TGTGCCAGCAGTTCCCCGGGGATCCAAGAGACCCAGTACTTC; CDR3aa: CASSSPGIQETQYF
j_gene: TRBJ2-7; d_gene: .; abundance: .; v_gene: TRBV11-2; CDR3nt: TGTGCCAGCAGCCCCCGGTCCTACGAGCAGTACTTC; CDR3aa: CASSPRSYEQYF
j_gene: TRBJ1-2; d_gene: .; abundance: .; v_gene: TRBV5-1; CDR3nt: TGCGCCAGCAGCTTCCTTGCGACACCAGACTATGGCTACACCTTC; CDR3aa: CASSFLATPDYGYTF
j_gene: TRBJ2-1; d_gene: TRBD1; abundance: .; v_gene: TRBV27; CDR3nt: TGTGCCAGCAGCCTTCTCCCGGGACAGGGAAACGATGAGCAGTTCTTC; CDR3aa: CASSLLPGQGNDEQFF
j_gene: TRBJ2-1; d_gene: .; abundance: .; v_gene: TRBV2; CDR3nt: TGTGCCAGCAGTGACCCTTCAGACTATCTGTACAATGAGCAGTTCTTC; CDR3aa: CASSDPSDYLYNEQFF
j_gene: TRBJ2-6; d_gene: .; abundance: few; v_gene: TRBV19; CDR3nt: TGTGCCAGTATCGAAGGGGCCAGGGGGGCTGTGAGTGGGGCCAACGTCCTGACTTTC; CDR3aa: CASIEGARGAVSGANVLTF
j_gene: TRBJ2-7; d_gene: .; abundance: few; v_gene: TRBV28; CDR3nt: TGTGCCAGCAGTTTAGAAAGGTCCGTGGAGCAGTACTTC; CDR3aa: CASSLERSVEQYF